Following are 16 T cell receptor beta chains from one sample sequenced in a study of T cells after yellow fever vaccination. TCRdb re-derived calls from the 5' RACE reads in MiXCR, one entry per CDR3 protein. The table lists under 400,000 distinct CDR3 sequences, 11% of them singletons. Sequencing was performed on PBMCs, taken on the day of the first yellow fever vaccination. The source is a man between 18 and 35 years old who received the YFV17D yellow fever vaccine.

This clonotype was counted between two and nine times. CDR3 in DNA: TGTGCCAGCAGCAACCGGGAGGGTCAGCCCCAGCATTTT. This gives the protein CASSNREGQPQHF. The chain is built from TRBV7-2 and TRBJ1-5; D is uncertain. The CDR3 length is 13 residues. V was trimmed by 5 bases and J by 6 bases, leaving 11 bases between them. CDR1 SGHTA and CDR2 FQGNSA come from the germline V gene.

This clonotype appeared a few times. The chain recombines TRBV5-5 with TRBJ1-5; D call uncertain. The V end lost 0 bases, the J end lost 0 bases, and 7 bases lay between the germline ends. CDR3 size: 15 residues. The germline gives CDR1 SGHKS, CDR2 YYEKEE (reference sequence). CDR3 in amino acids: CASSLGTYSNQPQHF. The CDR3 nucleotides are TGTGCCAGCAGCTTGGGGACCTATAGCAATCAGCCCCAGCATTTT.

This chain joins TRBV11-2 and TRBJ2-5; D gene unclear. This CDR3 is 15 amino acids long. Germline CDR1 SGHAT, CDR2 FQNNGV. Between the trimmed V and J ends, which lost 5 bases and 2 bases, there was a span of 15 bases. The CDR3 is CASSRLNPIQETQYF. CDR3 DNA: TGTGCCAGCAGCCGATTAAACCCTATTCAAGAGACCCAGTACTTC. The full variable domain, with the rest looked up from reference TRBV11-2 and TRBJ2-5, is EAGVAQSPRYKIIEKRQSVAFWCNPISGHATLYWYQQILGQGPKLLIQFQNNGVVDDSQLPKDRFSAERLKGVDSTLKIQPAKLEDSAVYLCASSRLNPIQETQYFGPGTRLLVL.

The J gene is TRBJ2-7, the V gene TRBV6-2 or TRBV6-3; 8 bases align to TRBD2. This CDR3 comprises 14 residues. Trimming took 2 bases from V and 7 from J; bases not matched to a gene: 7. Germline V lookup: CDR1 MNHEY, CDR2 SVGEGT. The CDR3 region has the DNA TGTGCCAGCAGTTACCTCGGGCTAGCGGGTGAGCAGTACGTC. Translating gives CASSYLGLAGEQYV.

The chain combines TRBV6-1 with TRBJ2-5; TRBD1 matches at 9 bases. Losses at the gene ends were 6 bases for V and 9 bases for J; bases not matched to a gene: 11. Germline lookup yields CDR1 MNHNS and CDR2 SASEGT. This CDR3 is built from 14 residues. The CDR3 region is CASRSGTGLLAQYF. For the CDR3, the DNA is TGTGCCAGCAGATCCGGGACAGGGCTGTTGGCCCAGTACTTC.

Ten or more counts support this clonotype. This rearrangement joins TRBV7-9 to TRBJ1-2; no reliable D call. In germline, CDR1 is SEHNR, CDR2 FQNEAQ (reference sequence). The CDR3 runs to 12 residues. V was pared by 3 bases and J by 8 bases, with 10 bases between. The CDR3 loop is CASSFGFDGYTF. CDR3 in DNA: TGTGCCAGCAGCTTCGGGTTCGACGGCTACACCTTC.

V usage is TRBV20-1 and J usage is TRBJ2-3; no definite D call. The CDR3 runs to 14 residues. V shed 4 bases and J shed 0 bases, with 11 bases lying between them. CDR1 is DFQATT and CDR2 is SNEGSKA in the germline V gene (reference sequence). CDR3 amino acids: CSAIESRSTDTQYF. The CDR3 bases are TGCAGTGCTATAGAAAGTCGGAGCACAGATACGCAGTATTTT.

This clonotype was seen a handful of times. The rearrangement joins TRBV14 to TRBJ1-5; no firm D call. CDR3 length: 12 residues. Trimming cost V 4 bases and J 6 bases, with 7 bases left between them. Per the germline V gene, CDR1 is SGHDN and CDR2 is FVKESK. The CDR3 region is CASSPRRQPQHF. CDR3 coding DNA: TGTGCCAGCAGCCCGAGGCGTCAGCCCCAGCATTTT.

This clonotype was picked up a small number of times. J is TRBJ2-3 and V is TRBV24-1; the match to TRBD1 covers 7 bases. The trim removed 4 bases at V and 7 bases at J, leaving 10 bases unmatched. There are 15 residues in the CDR3. Per germline, CDR1 KGHDR and CDR2 SFDVKD. This chain's CDR3 is CATSDPRTGDYTQYF. The CDR3 DNA reads as TGTGCCACCAGTGACCCAAGGACAGGTGATTATACGCAGTATTTT.

A few counts support this clonotype. V is TRBV20-1 and J is TRBJ1-1; 7 bases are shared with TRBD1. The germline gives CDR1 DFQATT, CDR2 SNEGSKA (reference sequence). The V and J ends lost 3 bases and 0 bases, in that order; junction bases with no gene match: 10. The CDR3 has 16 amino acids. CDR3 in amino acids: CSASGAGTELNTEAFF. CDR3 nucleotides: TGCAGTGCTAGTGGCGCCGGGACAGAACTGAACACTGAAGCTTTCTTT.

This sequence joins TRBV20-1 and TRBJ2-5, with 10 bases aligning to TRBD2. The CDR3 sequence is 18 residues long. V was clipped by 1 base and J by 0 bases; unmatched bases: 11. Per the germline V gene, CDR1 is DFQATT and CDR2 is SNEGSKA (reference sequence). This CDR3 reads CSARGIGTSAVYQETQYF. The CDR3 coding sequence is TGCAGTGCTAGAGGTATTGGGACTAGCGCAGTGTACCAAGAGACCCAGTACTTC.

The chain is built from TRBV6-1 and TRBJ2-5; no reliable D call. Trimming took off 8 bases at V and 5 bases at J, with 15 bases between the two ends. The CDR3 consists of 13 residues. The germline CDR1 and CDR2 sequences are MNHNS and SASEGT. Written as DNA, the CDR3 is TGTGCCAGCCTTTCCTTGGGGTTGGAGACCCAGTACTTC. Its protein is CASLSLGLETQYF.

This clonotype turned up a few times. The chain links TRBV20-1 to TRBJ1-6; D not resolved. This CDR3 spans 15 amino acids. Between the trimmed V and J ends, which lost 5 bases and 6 bases, there was a span of 17 bases. Germline V lookup: CDR1 DFQATT, CDR2 SNEGSKA (reference sequence). In DNA, the CDR3 is TGCAGTGCTGCGAAGGGTGGCATTCTTAATTCACCCCTCCACTTT. It codes for CSAAKGGILNSPLHF.

This clonotype came up a few times. DNA for the CDR3: TGTGCCAGCAGCCCCGGACAGGGCCACTCTGGGGCCAACGTCCTGACTTTC. Translated: CASSPGQGHSGANVLTF. The chain employs TRBV7-3 and TRBJ2-6; 8 bases map to TRBD1. V trimming: 5 bases; J trimming: 0 bases; junction bases outside the gene matches: 6. Germline V gene lookup returns CDR1 SGHTA and CDR2 FQGTGA. CDR3 length: 17 amino acids.

This sequence joins TRBV5-1 and TRBJ1-1; D uncertain. With 2 bases removed from V and 1 base from J, the gap between germline ends came to 9 bases. The CDR3 contains 14 residues. The germline CDR1 and CDR2 sequences are SGHRS and YFSETQ. CDR3 DNA: TGCGCCAGCAGCTTTATGGCGGAGAACACTGAAGCTTTCTTT. As protein: CASSFMAENTEAFF.

The chain recombines TRBV6-5 with TRBJ2-7; TRBD1 agrees at 10 bases. There are 14 residues in the CDR3. The germline gives CDR1 MNHEY, CDR2 SVGAGI. J gave up 7 bases and V 6 bases, and 9 bases lay outside the gene matches. CDR3 nucleotides: TGTGCCAGCAGATATGGACAGGGGGTTGGGGAGCAGTACGTC. Protein: CASRYGQGVGEQYV.